These 6 T cell receptor beta chains were sequenced from one sample in a study of response to subunit inactivated influenza vaccine. A single record per CDR3 protein comes from TCRdb applying MiXCR to the RT-PCR reads. The sample has some 200,000 distinct CDR3 sequences, about 12% seen once. The same sample was also studied in work on T cells expressing NK-cell markers. That study adds: Beta-chain TCR cDNA was generated via 5'RACE template switching with UMIs.

This specimen consisted of CD8+ T cells sorted from PBMCs, obtained 11 to 12 days after vaccination. The receptor source for this set is a man aged 45-60 years who received an inactivated influenza vaccine.

The chain couples TRBV2 to TRBJ2-7; D ambiguous. Germline-derived CDR1 and CDR2 are SNHLY and FYNNEI. The CDR3 covers 16 residues. V gave up 3 bases and J gave up 2 bases, with 17 bases separating them. The CDR3 region has the DNA TGTGCCAGCAGTGAGGGGTTGGATCTACGTCCCTACGAGCAGTACTTC. Amino acid sequence: CASSEGLDLRPYEQYF.

This clonotype was picked up many times. This rearrangement joins TRBV11-2 to TRBJ2-2, with a weak D call TRBD1 (6 bases). The CDR3 length is 15 residues. The germline V and J ends were trimmed by 4 bases and 4 bases, with 13 bases remaining between them. The germline V gene encodes CDR1 SGHAT and CDR2 FQNNGV. This chain's CDR3 is CASSSDRFPTGELFF. The CDR3 coding sequence is TGTGCCAGCAGCTCCGACAGGTTTCCCACCGGGGAGCTGTTTTTT. Full variable domain (remainder filled in from reference TRBV11-2 and TRBJ2-2): EAGVAQSPRYKIIEKRQSVAFWCNPISGHATLYWYQQILGQGPKLLIQFQNNGVVDDSQLPKDRFSAERLKGVDSTLKIQPAKLEDSAVYLCASSSDRFPTGELFFGEGSRLTVL.

This clonotype came up a few times. The rearrangement uses TRBV2 and TRBJ1-5, with D unclear. This CDR3 is built from 13 residues. CDR1 and CDR2 from the germline V gene are SNHLY and FYNNEI. Trimming removed 1 base from V and 7 bases from J, with 8 bases in between. CDR3 amino acids: CASSEGRTQPQHF. DNA of the CDR3: TGTGCCAGCAGTGAAGGGCGAACACAGCCCCAGCATTTT.

The gene calls are TRBV12-3 or TRBV12-4 and TRBJ2-1; D unresolved. The CDR3 length is 12 residues. V dropped 2 bases and J dropped 10 bases, with 9 bases sitting between them. CDR3 in amino acids: CASSLLWREQFF. CDR3 sequence (DNA): TGTGCCAGCAGTTTACTATGGCGGGAGCAGTTCTTC.

This clonotype turned up a few times. The chain joins TRBV4-3 to TRBJ1-6; possible D gene TRBD1, 5 bases. V shed 0 bases and J shed 9 bases, with 15 bases lying between them. The germline V gene encodes CDR1 LGHNA and CDR2 YSLEER. CDR3 size: 16 residues. The CDR3, as DNA: TGCGCCAGCAGCCAAGATGTCGCAGGGTGGATTTCACCCCTCCACTTT. Translated, it gives CASSQDVAGWISPLHF.

This clonotype was detected ten times or more. This chain uses TRBV7-8 with TRBJ2-7; D perhaps matches TRBD1 (6 bases). The CDR3 extends over 15 amino acids. Germline-derived CDR1 and CDR2 are SGHVS and FQNEAQ. Trimming pared 2 bases from V and 3 bases from J, leaving 14 bases between. The CDR3 DNA sequence: TGTGCCAGCAGCTTAAGTTCCAGCAGGGGCTACGAGCAGTACTTC. Translating gives CASSLSSSRGYEQYF.